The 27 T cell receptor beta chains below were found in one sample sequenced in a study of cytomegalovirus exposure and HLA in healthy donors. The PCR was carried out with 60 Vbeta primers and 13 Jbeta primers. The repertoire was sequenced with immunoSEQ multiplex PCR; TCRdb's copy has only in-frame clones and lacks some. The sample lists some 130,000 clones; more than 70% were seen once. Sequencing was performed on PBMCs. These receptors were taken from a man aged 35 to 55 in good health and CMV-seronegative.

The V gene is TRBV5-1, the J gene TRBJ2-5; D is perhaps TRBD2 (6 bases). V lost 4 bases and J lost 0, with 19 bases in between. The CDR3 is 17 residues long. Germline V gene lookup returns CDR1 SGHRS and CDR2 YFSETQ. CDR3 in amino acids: CASSRLGGATYQETQYF. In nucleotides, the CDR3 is TGCGCCAGCAGCCGGTTGGGGGGAGCTACGTACCAAGAGACCCAGTACTTC.

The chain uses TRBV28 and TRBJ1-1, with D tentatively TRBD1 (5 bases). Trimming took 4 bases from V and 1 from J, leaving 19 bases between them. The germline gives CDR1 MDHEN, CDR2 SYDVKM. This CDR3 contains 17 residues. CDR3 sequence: CASSSITASGGNTEAFF. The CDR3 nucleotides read TGTGCCAGCAGTTCGATTACGGCCTCCGGGGGGAACACTGAAGCTTTCTTT.

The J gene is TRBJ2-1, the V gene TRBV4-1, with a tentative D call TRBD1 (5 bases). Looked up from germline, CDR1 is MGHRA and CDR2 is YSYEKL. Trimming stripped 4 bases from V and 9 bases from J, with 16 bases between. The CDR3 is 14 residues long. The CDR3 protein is CASSRTPQAIEQFF. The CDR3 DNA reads TGCGCCAGCAGCCGGACACCTCAGGCCATTGAGCAGTTCTTC.

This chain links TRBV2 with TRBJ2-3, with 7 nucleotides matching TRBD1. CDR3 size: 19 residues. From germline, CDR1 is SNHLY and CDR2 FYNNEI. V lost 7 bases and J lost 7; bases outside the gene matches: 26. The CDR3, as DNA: TGTGCCAGCACCTACAGACGGGTTGGACAGGCAGTGGGGACATATACGCAGTATTTT. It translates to CASTYRRVGQAVGTYTQYF.

The CDR3, as DNA: TGTGCCAGCAGTGAACGACAGGGTCCCTCTTACGAGCAGTACTTC. It specifies CASSERQGPSYEQYF. The V gene is TRBV25-1, the J gene TRBJ2-7; TRBD1 matches 7 bases. CDR1 and CDR2 from the germline V gene are MGHDK and SYGVNS. The CDR3 loop spans 15 amino acids. V shed 2 bases and J 4 bases; nucleotides not matched to a gene: 8.

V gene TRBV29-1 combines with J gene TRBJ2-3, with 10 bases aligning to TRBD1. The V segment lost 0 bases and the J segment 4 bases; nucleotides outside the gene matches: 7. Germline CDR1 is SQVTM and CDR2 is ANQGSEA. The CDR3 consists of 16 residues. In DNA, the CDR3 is TGCAGCGTTGAAGAGGGACAGGGGACGAGACCAGATACGCAGTATTTT. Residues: CSVEEGQGTRPDTQYF.

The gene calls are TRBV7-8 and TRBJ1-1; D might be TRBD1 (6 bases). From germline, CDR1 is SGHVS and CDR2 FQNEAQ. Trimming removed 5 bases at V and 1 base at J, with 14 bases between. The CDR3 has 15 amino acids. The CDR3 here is CASSPPGHSNTEAFF. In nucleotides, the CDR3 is TGTGCCAGCAGCCCACCGGGACACTCGAACACTGAAGCTTTCTTT.

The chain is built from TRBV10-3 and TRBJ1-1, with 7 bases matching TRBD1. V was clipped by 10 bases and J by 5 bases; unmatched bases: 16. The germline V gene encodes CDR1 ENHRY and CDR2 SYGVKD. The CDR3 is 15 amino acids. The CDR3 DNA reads TGTGCCAGCGCTAAAGGACAGGCGGGAGGGACTGAAGCTTTCTTT. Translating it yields CASAKGQAGGTEAFF.

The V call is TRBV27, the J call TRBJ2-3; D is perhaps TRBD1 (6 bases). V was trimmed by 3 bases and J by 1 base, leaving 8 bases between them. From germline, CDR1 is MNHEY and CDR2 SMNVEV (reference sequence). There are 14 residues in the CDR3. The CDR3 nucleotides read TGTGCCAGCAGTTTTTCAGGGGGCACAGATACGCAGTATTTT. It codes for CASSFSGGTDTQYF.

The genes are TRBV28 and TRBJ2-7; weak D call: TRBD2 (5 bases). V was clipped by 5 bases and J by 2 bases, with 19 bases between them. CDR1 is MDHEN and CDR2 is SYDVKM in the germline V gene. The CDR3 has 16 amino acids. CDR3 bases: TGTGCCAGCAGTCTCGTTTCCGGGAACAACCCCTACGAGCAGTACTTC. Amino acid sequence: CASSLVSGNNPYEQYF.

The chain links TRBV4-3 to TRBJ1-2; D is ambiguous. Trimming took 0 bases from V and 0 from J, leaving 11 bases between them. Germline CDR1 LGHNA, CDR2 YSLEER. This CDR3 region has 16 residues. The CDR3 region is CASSQDWRSANYGYTF. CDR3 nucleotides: TGCGCCAGCAGCCAAGATTGGCGGTCAGCTAACTATGGCTACACCTTC.

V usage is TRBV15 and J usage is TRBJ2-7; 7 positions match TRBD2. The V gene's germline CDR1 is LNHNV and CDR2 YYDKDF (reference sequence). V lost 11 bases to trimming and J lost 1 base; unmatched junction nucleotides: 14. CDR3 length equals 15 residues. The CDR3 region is CADNEGGKRSYEQYF. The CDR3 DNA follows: TGTGCCGACAATGAGGGAGGGAAACGTTCCTACGAGCAGTACTTC.

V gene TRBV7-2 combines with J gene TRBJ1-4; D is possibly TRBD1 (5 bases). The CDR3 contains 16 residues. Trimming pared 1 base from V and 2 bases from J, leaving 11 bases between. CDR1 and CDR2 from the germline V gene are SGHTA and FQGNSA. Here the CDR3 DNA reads TGTGCCAGCAGCTTAGTCGTTGGGGCCACTAATGAAAAACTGTTTTTT. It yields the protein CASSLVVGATNEKLFF.

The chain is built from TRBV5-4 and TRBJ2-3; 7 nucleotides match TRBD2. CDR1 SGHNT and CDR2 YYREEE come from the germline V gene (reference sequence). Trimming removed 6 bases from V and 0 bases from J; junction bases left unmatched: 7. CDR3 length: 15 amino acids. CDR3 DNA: TGTGCCAGCACCCCCCAGCGGGGTAGCACAGATACGCAGTATTTT. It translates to CASTPQRGSTDTQYF.

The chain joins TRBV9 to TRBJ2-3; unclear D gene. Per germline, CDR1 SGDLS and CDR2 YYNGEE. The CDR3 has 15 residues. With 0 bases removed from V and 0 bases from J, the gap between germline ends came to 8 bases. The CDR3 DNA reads TGTGCCAGCAGCGTAGGGCAGGTTAGCACAGATACGCAGTATTTT. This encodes CASSVGQVSTDTQYF. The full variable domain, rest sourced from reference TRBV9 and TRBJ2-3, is DSGVTQTPKHLITATGQRVTLRCSPRSGDLSVYWYQQSLDQGLQFLIQYYNGEERAKGNILERFSAQQFPDLHSELNLSSLELGDSALYFCASSVGQVSTDTQYFGPGTRLTVL.

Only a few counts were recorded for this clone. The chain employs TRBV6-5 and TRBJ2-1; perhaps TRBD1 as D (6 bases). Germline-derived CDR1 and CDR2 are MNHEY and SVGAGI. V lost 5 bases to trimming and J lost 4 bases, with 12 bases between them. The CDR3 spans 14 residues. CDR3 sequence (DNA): TGTGCCAGCAGTCCCGGACAGATATACAATGAGCAGTTCTTC. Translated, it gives CASSPGQIYNEQFF.

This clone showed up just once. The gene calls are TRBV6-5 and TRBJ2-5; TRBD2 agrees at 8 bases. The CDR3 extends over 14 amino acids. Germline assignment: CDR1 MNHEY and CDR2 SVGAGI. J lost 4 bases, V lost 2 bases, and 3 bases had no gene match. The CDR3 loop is CASSYAGTRETQYF. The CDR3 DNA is TGTGCCAGCAGTTACGCCGGGACTAGAGAGACCCAGTACTTC.

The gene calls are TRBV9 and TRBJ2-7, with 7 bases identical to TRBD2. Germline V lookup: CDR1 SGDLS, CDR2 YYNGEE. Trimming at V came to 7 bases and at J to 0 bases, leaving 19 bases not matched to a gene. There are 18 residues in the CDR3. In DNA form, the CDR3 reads TGTGCCAGCGCCTTGGGGCTAGCGGACGGGAGCAGCTCCTACGAGCAGTACTTC. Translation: CASALGLADGSSSYEQYF.

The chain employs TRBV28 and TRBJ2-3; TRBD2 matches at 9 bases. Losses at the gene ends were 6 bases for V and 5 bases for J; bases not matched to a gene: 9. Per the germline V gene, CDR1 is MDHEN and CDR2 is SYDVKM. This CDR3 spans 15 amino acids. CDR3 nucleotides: TGTGCCAGCAGCCCGTCTTTAGCGGGAGTAGATACGCAGTATTTT. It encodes CASSPSLAGVDTQYF.

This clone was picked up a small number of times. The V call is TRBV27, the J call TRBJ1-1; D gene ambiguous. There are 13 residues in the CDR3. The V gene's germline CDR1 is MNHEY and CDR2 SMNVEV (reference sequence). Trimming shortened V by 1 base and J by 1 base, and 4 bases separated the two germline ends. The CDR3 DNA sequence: TGTGCCAGCAGTTTATGGGCGAACACTGAAGCTTTCTTT. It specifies CASSLWANTEAFF.

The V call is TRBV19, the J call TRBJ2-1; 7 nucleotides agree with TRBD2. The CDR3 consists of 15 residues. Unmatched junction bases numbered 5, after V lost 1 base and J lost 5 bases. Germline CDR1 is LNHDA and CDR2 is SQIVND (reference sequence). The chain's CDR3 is CASSIVLAANNEQFF. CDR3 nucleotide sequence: TGTGCCAGTAGTATAGTTCTAGCGGCTAACAATGAGCAGTTCTTC.

CDR3 DNA sequence: TGTGCCAGCAGCCGGGACAACCTTGGAATCAATGAGCAGTTCTTC. This codes for CASSRDNLGINEQFF. The chain uses TRBV2 and TRBJ2-1, with D possibly being TRBD1 (6 bases). The germline V gene encodes CDR1 SNHLY and CDR2 FYNNEI. The CDR3 has 15 amino acids. The V end was cut by 6 bases, the J end by 6 bases, with 18 bases between.

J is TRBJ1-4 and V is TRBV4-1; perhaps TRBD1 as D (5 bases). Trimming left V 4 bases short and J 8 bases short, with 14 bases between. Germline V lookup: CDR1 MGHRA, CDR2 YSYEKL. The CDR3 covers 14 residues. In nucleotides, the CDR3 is TGCGCCAGCAGCCCAGGGACTGCCCCAGAAAAACTGTTTTTT. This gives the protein CASSPGTAPEKLFF.

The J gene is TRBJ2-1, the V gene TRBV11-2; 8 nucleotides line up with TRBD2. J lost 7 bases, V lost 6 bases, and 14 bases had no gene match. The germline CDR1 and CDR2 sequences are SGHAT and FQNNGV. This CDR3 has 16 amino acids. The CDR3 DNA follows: TGTGCCAGCAGATCTAGCGGGTTAAACCCTGGGAATGAGCAGTTCTTC. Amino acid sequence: CASRSSGLNPGNEQFF.

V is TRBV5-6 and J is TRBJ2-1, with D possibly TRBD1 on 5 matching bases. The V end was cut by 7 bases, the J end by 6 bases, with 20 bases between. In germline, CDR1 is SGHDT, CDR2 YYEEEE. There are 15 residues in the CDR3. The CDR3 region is CASLKGAGYGNEQFF. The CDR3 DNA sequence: TGTGCCAGCCTGAAAGGGGCAGGGTATGGCAATGAGCAGTTCTTC. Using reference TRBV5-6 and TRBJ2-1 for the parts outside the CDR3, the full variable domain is DAGVTQSPTHLIKTRGQQVTLRCSPKSGHDTVSWYQQALGQGPQFIFQYYEEEERQRGNFPDRFSGHQFPNYSSELNVNALLLGDSALYLCASLKGAGYGNEQFFGPGTRLTVL.

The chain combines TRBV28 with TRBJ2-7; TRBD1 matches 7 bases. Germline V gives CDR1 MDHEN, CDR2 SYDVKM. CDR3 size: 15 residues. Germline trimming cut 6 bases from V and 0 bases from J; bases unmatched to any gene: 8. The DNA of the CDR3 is TGTGCCAGCAGCCCCTCGACAGGGAGCTCCTACGAGCAGTACTTC. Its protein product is CASSPSTGSSYEQYF.

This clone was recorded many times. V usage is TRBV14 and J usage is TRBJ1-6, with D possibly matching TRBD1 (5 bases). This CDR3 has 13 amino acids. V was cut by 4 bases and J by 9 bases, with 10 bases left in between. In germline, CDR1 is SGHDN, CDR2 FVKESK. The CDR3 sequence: CASSPFDSSPLHF. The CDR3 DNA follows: TGTGCCAGCAGCCCCTTCGACAGTTCACCCCTCCACTTT. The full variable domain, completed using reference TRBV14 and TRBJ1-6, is EAGVTQFPSHSVIEKGQTVTLRCDPISGHDNLYWYRRVMGKEIKFLLHFVKESKQDESGMPNNRFLAERTGGTYSTLKVQPAELEDSGVYFCASSPFDSSPLHFGNGTRLTVT.